Presented here are 22 T cell receptor beta chains from one specimen sequenced in a study of blood T cell repertoires in COVID-19. TCRdb keeps only in-frame clones here, not all; method: immunoSEQ multiplex PCR. The table lists roughly 330,000 clones, roughly 86% of them singletons. Sequencing used PBMCs or T cells enriched from blood (not recorded which). All receptors derive from a woman aged 25 to 45 who had recovered from COVID-19.

The gene calls are TRBV18 and TRBJ2-1, with TRBD2 matching 13 bases. V was clipped by 2 bases and J by 8 bases; unmatched bases: 6. Germline V gives CDR1 KGHSH, CDR2 LQKENI. The CDR3 has 16 amino acids. This CDR3 reads CASSPVTSGGADEQFF. The CDR3 region has the DNA TGTGCCAGCTCACCAGTAACTAGCGGGGGGGCGGATGAGCAGTTCTTC.

V and J are TRBV6-2 or TRBV6-3 and TRBJ1-5, with D possibly matching TRBD1 (5 bases). The CDR3 is 13 residues long. CDR1 is MNHEY and CDR2 is SVGEGT in the germline V gene. Trimming took off 2 bases at V and 8 bases at J, with 10 bases between the two ends. CDR3 DNA: TGTGCCAGCAGTTACCCCAGGGTAGAGCCCCAGCATTTT. This codes for CASSYPRVEPQHF.

This clone was seen a single time. The rearrangement uses TRBV5-1 and TRBJ1-1; D is possibly TRBD1 (6 bases). Germline CDR1 is SGHRS and CDR2 is YFSETQ. This CDR3 has 16 amino acids. V was cut by 0 bases and J by 8 bases, with 20 bases left in between. CDR3 nucleotides: TGCGCCAGCAGCTTGGTGGCAGGGGCCGCGGAAAGGGAAGCTTTCTTT. It translates to CASSLVAGAAEREAFF.

The rearrangement links TRBV4-3 to TRBJ1-1, with D maybe TRBD1 (5 bases). The CDR3 contains 15 residues. Germline V gene data show CDR1 as LGHNA and CDR2 as YSLEER. Trimming removed 1 base at V and 2 bases at J, with 11 bases between. The CDR3 nucleotides are TGCGCCAGCAGCCAAGTTCGGGGGTTTAACACTGAAGCTTTCTTT. Translating gives CASSQVRGFNTEAFF.

This chain connects TRBV19 to TRBJ2-2; TRBD1 aligns across 7 bases. CDR1 LNHDA and CDR2 SQIVND come from the germline V gene (reference sequence). This CDR3 spans 14 amino acids. The V segment lost 4 bases and the J segment 6 bases; nucleotides outside the gene matches: 5. The CDR3 spells CASSSLTGSGELFF. For the CDR3, the DNA is TGTGCCAGTAGTAGCTTGACAGGGTCCGGGGAGCTGTTTTTT.

The chain carries TRBV7-9 and TRBJ2-1, with 8 bases fitting TRBD1. The junction had 7 bases not matched to a gene; V was cut back by 5 bases and J by 4 bases. The CDR3 is 15 amino acids. Germline V gives CDR1 SEHNR, CDR2 FQNEAQ (reference sequence). Here the CDR3 DNA reads TGTGCCAGCAGCCGACAGGGGCAGGGGTACAATGAGCAGTTCTTC. This gives the protein CASSRQGQGYNEQFF.

V usage is TRBV12-3 or TRBV12-4 and J usage is TRBJ2-7, with D unresolved. Trimming left V 6 bases short and J 2 bases short, with 11 bases between. This CDR3 contains 13 residues. CDR3 in DNA: TGTGCCAGCAGCCTAGGTAACGCCTACGAGCAGTACTTC. Its protein is CASSLGNAYEQYF.

The chain combines TRBV20-1 with TRBJ2-3; D call uncertain. This CDR3 is built from 11 residues. The germline V gene encodes CDR1 DFQATT and CDR2 SNEGSKA (reference sequence). V was clipped by 5 bases and J by 6 bases, with 9 bases between them. DNA for the CDR3: TGCAGTGCTCAAACCGAGGATACGCAGTATTTT. This encodes CSAQTEDTQYF.

The V and J genes are TRBV5-1 and TRBJ1-4; 7 bases line up with TRBD1. The CDR3 length is 15 residues. The V segment lost 7 bases and the J segment 7 bases; nucleotides outside the gene matches: 13. In germline, CDR1 is SGHRS, CDR2 YFSETQ. Here the CDR3 DNA reads TGCGCCAGCCACCTACATGGGGACAGTCCTGAAAAACTGTTTTTT. Its translation is CASHLHGDSPEKLFF.

The rearrangement links TRBV7-3 to TRBJ2-1, with TRBD2 as a possible D gene (6 bases). V lost 2 bases to trimming and J lost 4 bases, with 9 bases between them. Germline loops: CDR1 SGHTA, CDR2 FQGTGA. The CDR3 has 14 residues. This CDR3 is CASSLVGGYNEQFF. The CDR3 region has the DNA TGTGCCAGCAGCTTAGTGGGGGGTTACAATGAGCAGTTCTTC.

This sequence joins TRBV6-1 and TRBJ2-7; D gene uncertain. This CDR3 comprises 15 residues. Per germline, CDR1 MNHNS and CDR2 SASEGT. V lost 3 bases and J lost 2, with 14 bases in between. CDR3 DNA sequence: TGTGCCAGCAGTGACCCAGCCGACGGAGCCTACGAGCAGTACTTC. It specifies CASSDPADGAYEQYF.

V and J are TRBV5-1 and TRBJ1-1; the D gene is possibly TRBD1 (6 bases). Germline CDR1 and CDR2: SGHRS and YFSETQ. The CDR3 extends over 14 amino acids. Trimming stripped 3 bases from V and 10 bases from J, with 19 bases between. CDR3 DNA: TGCGCCAGCAGCTCTACCGACAGGAGCCCGGCAGCTTTCTTT. Encoded protein: CASSSTDRSPAAFF.

The genes are TRBV27 and TRBJ1-2, with TRBD1 matching over 7 bases. V shed 5 bases, J shed 4 bases, and the junction held 10 bases outside the gene matches. Germline CDR1 and CDR2: MNHEY and SMNVEV (reference sequence). The CDR3 totals 15 residues. The CDR3 protein is CASSIGQAAVYGYTF. The CDR3, as DNA: TGTGCCAGCAGTATTGGACAGGCGGCGGTCTATGGCTACACCTTC.

The V gene is TRBV19, the J gene TRBJ1-4; D is possibly TRBD1 (6 bases). V gave up 6 bases and J gave up 2 bases, with 10 bases separating them. The CDR3 is 14 amino acids. Germline CDR1 LNHDA, CDR2 SQIVND (reference sequence). The CDR3 sequence: CASRPRGTNEKLFF. CDR3 nucleotides: TGTGCCAGTAGACCAAGGGGGACTAATGAAAAACTGTTTTTT.

This clone appeared once. Other DNA sequences of this sample code for an identical CDR3. The chain links TRBV3-1 (or the pseudogene TRBV3-2) to TRBJ1-1; D remains ambiguous. The CDR3 consists of 13 residues. The germline CDR1 and CDR2 sequences are LGHDT and YNNKEL (reference sequence). V lost 1 base, J lost 4 bases, and 7 bases lay in between. CDR3 nucleotide sequence: TGTGCCAGCAGCCAAGCGAGAGGCACTGAAGCTTTCTTT. It yields the protein CASSQARGTEAFF.

The chain carries TRBV19 and TRBJ2-1, with 7 bases identical to TRBD2. V lost 5 bases and J lost 0; bases outside the gene matches: 1. CDR1 is LNHDA and CDR2 is SQIVND in the germline V gene (reference sequence). The CDR3 is made up of 14 amino acids. The CDR3 loop reads CASSRDYSYNEQFF. As DNA, the CDR3 is TGTGCCAGTAGTCGGGACTACTCCTACAATGAGCAGTTCTTC.

The chain has TRBV12-3 or TRBV12-4 and TRBJ1-6; no clear D. The germline V and J ends were trimmed by 6 bases and 7 bases, with 10 bases remaining between them. CDR3 size: 13 residues. The CDR3 region is CASSINKNSPLHF. The CDR3 DNA follows: TGTGCCAGCAGCATAAACAAGAATTCACCCCTCCACTTT.

The V and J genes are TRBV19 and TRBJ1-5; tentative D call: TRBD1 (6 bases). V was shortened by 3 bases and J by 3 bases, with 15 bases between the two germline ends. The CDR3 is made up of 16 amino acids. Germline assignment: CDR1 LNHDA and CDR2 SQIVND (reference sequence). Here the CDR3 reads CASSMVQGVVNQPQHF. CDR3 coding DNA: TGTGCCAGTAGTATGGTACAGGGAGTGGTCAATCAGCCCCAGCATTTT.

The chain couples TRBV20-1 to TRBJ1-1; D unclear. This CDR3 is 10 amino acids long. Germline V gives CDR1 DFQATT, CDR2 SNEGSKA (reference sequence). Between the trimmed V and J ends, which lost 5 bases and 8 bases, there was a span of 9 bases. This CDR3 is CSAVGGEAFF. The CDR3 DNA reads as TGCAGTGCTGTAGGCGGAGAAGCTTTCTTT.

V and J are TRBV27 and TRBJ2-1, with TRBD1 matching 12 bases. The CDR3 is made up of 16 amino acids. Germline values: CDR1 MNHEY, CDR2 SMNVEV (reference sequence). V lost 7 bases and J lost 9; bases outside the gene matches: 13. Here the CDR3 reads CASTLQGTGGQGEQFF. CDR3 nucleotides: TGTGCCAGCACCCTACAGGGGACAGGGGGCCAGGGTGAGCAGTTCTTC.

This chain links TRBV10-3 with TRBJ1-1; TRBD1 is a possible D gene (5 bases). This CDR3 has 15 amino acids. Trimming left V 0 bases short and J 4 bases short, with 12 bases between. Germline CDR1 ENHRY, CDR2 SYGVKD. This CDR3 is CAISESWQGGTEAFF. The CDR3 DNA follows: TGTGCCATCAGTGAGTCGTGGCAGGGAGGCACTGAAGCTTTCTTT.

This clone showed up just a few times. The chain carries TRBV4-1 and TRBJ1-2; D gene ambiguous. V was trimmed by 1 base and J by 8 bases, leaving 20 bases between them. Germline loops: CDR1 MGHRA, CDR2 YSYEKL. The CDR3 length is 16 residues. The CDR3 is CASSQAPGARGWGYTF. The DNA for the CDR3 is TGCGCCAGCAGCCAAGCCCCAGGAGCCCGAGGGTGGGGCTACACCTTC.